Below, 18 T cell receptor beta chains from the same sample are listed, as sequenced in a study of OX40 agonist ivuxolimab in advanced cancers. Some clones are missing from TCRdb's copy, which holds only in-frame ones; the method was immunoSEQ multiplex PCR. Among around 40,000 clones listed, 70% to 85% were seen once. Sequenced here: CD4+ or CD8+ T cells sorted from blood, sampled in a trial of the OX40 agonist ivuxolimab. The receptors originated from an adult with an advanced solid tumor such as melanoma, head and neck, liver or kidney cancer.

The DNA of the CDR3 is TGTGCCAGCAGCTTTTCTGAGAGGGCGGTCGAGCAGTACTTC. This sequence encodes CASSFSERAVEQYF. The V call is TRBV7-9, the J call TRBJ2-5, with a weak D call TRBD2 (5 bases). Judging by the DNA end, TRBJ2-7 fits better; the J call may be wrong. Looked up from germline, CDR1 is SEHNR and CDR2 is FQNEAQ (reference sequence). The length of the CDR3 is 14 residues.

CDR3 bases: TGCGCCAGCAGCTTGTCCAGTTATGGCTACACCTTC. It encodes CASSLSSYGYTF. The chain recombines TRBV5-1 with TRBJ1-2, with D hard to call. The ends were cut back, 1 base at V and 5 bases at J, with 6 bases in the middle. The CDR3 extends over 12 amino acids. The germline V gene has CDR1 SGHRS and CDR2 YFSETQ. Drawing the rest from reference TRBV5-1 and TRBJ1-2, the complete variable domain is KAGVTQTPRYLIKTRGQQVTLSCSPISGHRSVSWYQQTPGQGLQFLFEYFSETQRNKGNFPGRFSGRQFSNSRSEMNVSTLELGDSALYLCASSLSSYGYTFGSGTRLTVV.

The chain has TRBV7-2 and TRBJ1-2; D is undetermined. This CDR3 has 14 amino acids. Deletions cut 0 bases from V and 4 bases from J, with 9 bases between. CDR1 and CDR2 from the germline V gene are SGHTA and FQGNSA. The CDR3 DNA is TGTGCCAGCAGCTTAGCGCGGGGATCCTATGGCTACACCTTC. Translating gives CASSLARGSYGYTF.

This chain joins TRBV7-8 and TRBJ1-4, with a possible D match to TRBD1 (5 bases). Germline lookup yields CDR1 SGHVS and CDR2 FQNEAQ. The CDR3 has 17 residues. V was trimmed by 5 bases and J by 0 bases, leaving 16 bases between them. DNA of the CDR3: TGTGCCAGCAGCCCCCGGAGGGGAGGGGCAACTAATGAAAAACTGTTTTTT. Translated, it gives CASSPRRGGATNEKLFF.

This chain connects TRBV7-2 to TRBJ2-1, with 12 bases aligning to TRBD1. Unmatched junction bases numbered 8, after V lost 4 bases and J lost 7 bases. The length of the CDR3 is 16 residues. Germline CDR1 SGHTA, CDR2 FQGNSA. The CDR3 protein is CASSSPRDRGLNEQFF. The CDR3 bases are TGTGCCAGCAGCTCACCCCGGGACAGGGGGCTGAATGAGCAGTTCTTC.

The CDR3 DNA reads TGCGCCAGCAGCTTTTCACTAGCGGGAGGTTACAATGAGCAGTTCTTC. It codes for CASSFSLAGGYNEQFF. The V gene is TRBV5-1, the J gene TRBJ2-1; 12 bases agree with TRBD2. Germline V gene data show CDR1 as SGHRS and CDR2 as YFSETQ. The CDR3 covers 16 residues. Trimming at V came to 2 bases and at J to 4 bases, leaving 4 bases not matched to a gene.

The V gene is TRBV19, the J gene TRBJ1-6; 10 nucleotides line up with TRBD1. Per the germline V gene, CDR1 is LNHDA and CDR2 is SQIVND (reference sequence). Unmatched junction bases numbered 5, after V lost 6 bases and J lost 9 bases. This CDR3 has 14 amino acids. The CDR3 loop reads CASRLTGGSSPLHF. The CDR3 region has the DNA TGTGCCAGTAGGCTGACAGGGGGCTCTTCACCCCTCCACTTT.

The CDR3 region is CASSLEQGRDTEAFF. The CDR3 region has the DNA TGCGCCAGCAGCCTCGAACAGGGGAGGGACACTGAAGCTTTCTTT. The chain joins TRBV4-1 to TRBJ1-1; 7 nucleotides agree with TRBD1. V gave up 4 bases and J gave up 3 bases; unmatched junction bases: 8. The CDR3 extends over 15 amino acids. The germline CDR1 and CDR2 sequences are MGHRA and YSYEKL.

There are a few counts of this clone. The chain joins TRBV19 to TRBJ2-7; TRBD2 aligns across 8 bases. The V gene's germline CDR1 is LNHDA and CDR2 SQIVND (reference sequence). The CDR3 consists of 13 residues. The trim removed 7 bases at V and 3 bases at J, leaving 5 bases unmatched. The CDR3 region is CASKVAGGYEQYF. DNA of the CDR3: TGTGCCAGTAAGGTGGCGGGAGGCTACGAGCAGTACTTC.

The chain combines TRBV7-6 with TRBJ1-3; TRBD1 matches 12 bases. Germline CDR1 reads SGHVS; CDR2 reads FNYEAQ. This CDR3 is built from 15 residues. The V and J ends lost 7 bases and 6 bases, in that order; junction bases with no gene match: 7. CDR3 in DNA: TGTGCCAGCACCGGCGGGACAGGGGGCTTAAACACCATATATTTT. It is translated as CASTGGTGGLNTIYF.

The J gene is TRBJ1-1, the V gene TRBV18, with D possibly being TRBD1 (5 bases). Per germline, CDR1 KGHSH and CDR2 LQKENI. The CDR3 is 14 amino acids. Trimming left V 1 base short and J 6 bases short, with 12 bases between. This chain's CDR3 is CASSPRARDAEAFF. The DNA of the CDR3 is TGTGCCAGCTCACCACGGGCCAGGGATGCTGAAGCTTTCTTT.

The chain recombines TRBV7-9 with TRBJ1-1; TRBD1 aligns across 7 bases. The germline V gene has CDR1 SEHNR and CDR2 FQNEAQ (reference sequence). The J segment lost 3 bases and the V segment lost 5 bases, leaving 3 bases of the junction unmatched. The CDR3 length is 13 residues. CDR3: CASSRDSDTEAFF. Written as DNA, the CDR3 is TGTGCCAGCAGCCGGGACAGCGACACTGAAGCTTTCTTT.

The rearrangement uses TRBV5-3 and TRBJ1-2; D is perhaps TRBD1 (6 bases). TRBV5-3 is filed as an ORF, its function uncertain. This CDR3 is built from 18 residues. Trimming stripped 2 bases from V and 3 bases from J, with 23 bases between. CDR3 region: CARSFPAAGGSKDYGYTF. CDR3 nucleotides: TGTGCCAGAAGCTTCCCTGCTGCCGGGGGCAGTAAGGACTATGGCTACACCTTC.

This rearrangement joins TRBV6-5 to TRBJ1-1; D uncertain. The V gene's germline CDR1 is MNHEY and CDR2 SVGAGI. CDR3 size: 13 residues. Trimming removed 6 bases at V and 4 bases at J, with 12 bases between. The CDR3, as DNA: TGTGCCAGCAGAACGAGAGAAGGCACTGAAGCTTTCTTT. It yields the protein CASRTREGTEAFF.

The rearrangement links TRBV6-1 to TRBJ2-5, with unresolved D. V was clipped by 8 bases and J by 0 bases, with 10 bases between them. The CDR3 is 13 residues long. CDR1 is MNHNS and CDR2 is SASEGT in the germline V gene. CDR3 loop: CASPRLYQETQYF. CDR3 nucleotides: TGTGCCAGCCCCCGACTGTACCAAGAGACCCAGTACTTC.

This chain links TRBV10-3 with TRBJ2-1; no clear D. The germline V gene has CDR1 ENHRY and CDR2 SYGVKD. There are 12 residues in the CDR3. Trimming took off 0 bases at V and 6 bases at J, with 3 bases between the two ends. This CDR3 is CAISESTNEQFF. DNA for the CDR3: TGTGCCATCAGTGAGTCAACCAATGAGCAGTTCTTC.

The genes are TRBV6-1 and TRBJ2-1, with a possible D match to TRBD1 (6 bases). V lost 5 bases and J lost 0, with 11 bases in between. The CDR3 has 15 residues. Germline CDR1 is MNHNS and CDR2 is SASEGT. The CDR3 bases are TGTGCCAGCAGTCGGACAGACAGCTCCTACAATGAGCAGTTCTTC. Translated, it gives CASSRTDSSYNEQFF.

The chain carries TRBV30 and TRBJ2-1; TRBD2 aligns across 8 bases. The V and J ends lost 0 bases and 6 bases, in that order; junction bases with no gene match: 7. CDR3 length: 15 amino acids. Germline V gene lookup returns CDR1 GTSNPN and CDR2 SVGIG (reference sequence). This CDR3 reads CAWSVTTSVSNEQFF. The CDR3 DNA follows: TGTGCCTGGAGTGTCACGACTAGCGTAAGCAATGAGCAGTTCTTC.